This T cell receptor beta chain stems from a study of graft-versus-host responses after intestinal transplantation. Study information: Among the recipients, transplants were multivisceral, liver-intestinal, or isolated intestinal.

Findings of the study overall: GvH clones detected in recipient marrow included some appearing first in ileum or blood. The presence of high graft-versus-host to host-versus-graft clonal ratios in allografts characterized patients with graft-donor T cell macrochimerism.

The table came from immunoSEQ multiplex PCR; TCRdb's copy has only in-frame clones and leaves some out. The repertoire holds nearly 25,000 clones, approximately 40% seen once, with 0.66% in the top ten. J lost 5 bases, V lost 1 base, and 4 bases had no gene match. The CDR3 covers 15 residues. CDR1 and CDR2 from the germline V gene are MNHNS and SASEGT. The chain joins TRBV6-1 to TRBJ2-7; 11 nucleotides align to TRBD2. The starting material was alloreactive CD4+ T cells from a mixed lymphocyte reaction culture, obtained before intestinal transplant. Regarding subset: CFSE-low proliferating T cells sorted from approximately six-day pre-transplant mixed lymphocyte reaction (GvH or HvG direction). The receptor was isolated from a human patient who received an intestinal transplant. DNA for the CDR3: TGTGCCAGCAGTGAAGTAACTAGCGGGAGACACGAGCAGTACTTC. Its protein is CASSEVTSGRHEQYF.